This T cell receptor (beta chain) was recorded in a study of T cell changes during pregnancy in multiple sclerosis. Clones were sequenced by immunoSEQ multiplex PCR, and TCRdb holds only the in-frame ones, with some missing. This sample has 55,000 to 85,000 clones, with approximately 91% found just once. This CDR3 contains 14 residues. Germline lookup yields CDR1 SEHNR and CDR2 FQNEAQ (reference sequence). With 5 bases clipped from V and 6 bases from J, the junction kept 8 bases outside the gene matches. The input for sequencing was CD4+ T cells from peripheral blood mononuclear cells, taken after pregnancy. The TCR originated in a female donor with multiple sclerosis, enrolled in a pregnancy study. The V and J genes are TRBV7-9 and TRBJ2-3; 7 bases line up with TRBD1. The CDR3 sequence: CASSAGTVSDTQYF. DNA for the CDR3: TGTGCCAGCAGCGCCGGGACAGTCTCTGATACGCAGTATTTT.